The T cell receptor (beta chain) described here comes from a study of OX40 agonist ivuxolimab in advanced cancers. General notes on the study: Ivuxolimab, which targeted the costimulatory receptor OX40 (CD134), was an agonistic, fully human IgG2 monoclonal antibody. Patients were allowed to have had prior anti-PD-1, anti-PD-L1 or anti-CTLA-4 therapy, and 40% to 45% of the dose-escalation patients had been treated with checkpoint inhibitors. Of the approximately 50 patients in dose escalation, around 19 had hepatocellular carcinoma, some 15 had melanoma, 9 had renal cell carcinoma and 9 had head and neck cancer. The dose-escalation cohort was 82.7% male with a mean age of roughly 60 years, ranging from about 20 to 85. Partial responses occurred in three dose-escalation patients, of whom one had hepatocellular carcinoma and two had cutaneous melanoma. The paper covers the monotherapy dose-escalation part of the phase I ivuxolimab trial, which included N = 52 patients. The point of sequencing TCRbeta in the periphery was to test whether ivuxolimab changed TCR sequence diversity and drove clonal T-cell expansion. Intravenous ivuxolimab was administered to patients every 2 weeks at six dose levels: 0.01, 0.1, 0.3, 1.5, 3 and 10 mg/kg. What the work shows at the level of the full study, not this receptor alone: Low levels of normalized T-cell clonal expansion were also shown by some nonresponding patients. Partial responders in the 0.1-3.0 mg/kg groups had among the lowest normalized peripheral clonal expansion, especially among CD8+ T cells. On average, CD8+ T cells showed more expanded clones than CD4+ T cells after ivuxolimab. The antigen specificity of the clonally expanded peripheral T cells was not determined. Clonal expansion of both CD4+ and CD8+ blood T cells was observed from baseline to week 6 at doses 0.1 to 3.0 mg/kg.

For sequencing of the TCRbeta CDR3 region, genomic DNA was extracted from the sorted cells. TCRbeta CDR3 regions were sequenced using the immunoSEQ Assay. TCRdb took over this immuneACCESS table, retaining in-frame rearrangements with V and J assigned. Such tables are incomplete; in checked studies, under half of the missing clones stem from an unresolved V gene, and the remainder is unexplained. The sample table records roughly 54,000 clones; just under 85% of these occur just once. 1.2% of the sample goes to the ten largest clones. The trial excluded patients who had a history of autoimmune disease or who were on systemic immunosuppression. Peripheral blood for TCR sequencing was collected from all dose cohorts at baseline, on cycle 4 day 1, and on cycle 7 day 1. Samples were obtained from an open-label, multicenter, first-in-human phase I dose-escalation trial of ivuxolimab. The trial enrolled adults with locally advanced or metastatic head and neck squamous cell, hepatocellular, melanoma or renal cell carcinoma. Before TCR sequencing, CD4+ T cells and CD8+ T cells were sorted from peripheral blood as separate populations.

CDR1 and CDR2 were assigned from the germline V gene as MNHEY and SVGAGI. Trimming costs V 6 bases and J 0 bases, and their ends lie 12 bases apart. Reading from cysteine to phenylalanine, the CDR3 counts 15 amino acids. CDR3 DNA is the only sequence kept; it has 45 bases, read in frame from the first base. With regard to this clone: The antigen it binds to is not known. No base-level quality is on record; no much larger clone is a single base apart.

Recombination linked TRBV6-5 to TRBJ1-5, with no confident D gene call. The receptor was isolated from an adult with an advanced solid tumor such as melanoma, head and neck, liver or kidney cancer. The sequencing used CD4+ or CD8+ T cells sorted from blood, collected in a trial of the OX40 agonist ivuxolimab. The nucleotide sequence is TGTGCCAGCAGCCGTGACACCTATAGCAATCAGCCCCAGCATTTT. This is translated as CASSRDTYSNQPQHF.